This T cell receptor (beta chain) emerged from a study of blood T cell repertoires in COVID-19. About the research overall: In each case, the material was cDNA or gDNA derived from T cells, B-cell-depleted T cells, or PBMCs.

The method was immunoSEQ multiplex PCR; TCRdb's version includes in-frame clones alone and lacks a portion of them. The table records 250,000 or so clones, about 82% of them present only once. V was cut by 4 bases and J by 1 base, with 9 bases left in between. The CDR3 spans 14 residues. Germline CDR1 and CDR2: SGHKS and YYEKEE (reference sequence). The TCR comes from a man older than 75 with acute or convalescent COVID-19. The V gene is TRBV5-5, the J gene TRBJ1-5, with D tentatively TRBD1 (6 bases). Input material: peripheral blood. CDR3 protein: CASSAGTSNQPQHF. DNA for the CDR3: TGTGCCAGCAGCGCCGGGACAAGCAATCAGCCCCAGCATTTT.